This record concerns one T cell receptor (beta chain) sequence. What it recognizes is unknown. This CDR3 has 13 amino acids. V lost 5 bases and J 8 bases, leaving 18 bases between the germline ends. Germline V lookup: CDR1 DFQATT, CDR2 SNEGSKA (reference sequence). Peripheral blood, about 9.4 milliliters per donor, was collected. This entry comes from a study of blood T cells in healthy people across ages. Whole-study results and caveats: TCR beta diversity per million T cells fell roughly linearly with age.

Next came a second PCR, run for about 6 to 11 cycles, which used a sample-barcoded 5' primer along with a J-beta primer mix. One entry per CDR3 protein, called by TCRdb with MiXCR from the 5' RACE reads. The table includes around 1.1 million distinct CDR3 sequences, around two fifths detected once. This chain connects TRBV20-1 to TRBJ1-2, with a tentative D call TRBD1 (5 bases). Material for sequencing was blood. This clonotype originated in a man aged 18 to 35 in good health. The CDR3 here is CSASVEGAEGYTF. CDR3 sequence (DNA): TGCAGTGCTTCCGTGGAAGGGGCGGAAGGCTACACCTTC.